These 6 T cell receptor beta chains were sequenced from one sample in a study of T-cell reconstitution after alpha-beta-depleted transplantation in children. Unique molecular identifiers were used to barcode this TCRbeta library. TCRdb re-called the PCR reads with MiXCR, one entry per CDR3 protein. The table records 600,000 to 700,000 distinct CDR3 sequences, around 17% of them present only once. Sequenced here: PBMCs from the stem cell graft donor, sampled from the stem cell graft. Receptor source: a human donor who donated a stem cell graft to a child with acute myeloid leukemia.

This clonotype turned up a few times. This chain joins TRBV20-1 and TRBJ2-1; D perhaps matches TRBD2 (6 bases). The V and J ends lost 5 bases and 2 bases respectively, with 13 bases between them. Germline lookup yields CDR1 DFQATT and CDR2 SNEGSKA (reference sequence). The CDR3 contains 14 residues. CDR3 region: CSAPIGGTYNEQFF. The CDR3 bases are TGCAGTGCTCCAATCGGGGGTACCTACAATGAGCAGTTCTTC.

A word on this clonotype: Being one base from a much bigger clone, this may be a read error. CDR3 in DNA: TGCAGTGCTCAAGACAGGACCAACTATGGCTACACCTTC. It translates to CSAQDRTNYGYTF. The V gene is TRBV20-1, the J gene TRBJ1-2; TRBD1 might be the D (6 bases). Trimming took 5 bases from V and 2 from J, leaving 12 bases between them. There are 13 residues in the CDR3. Germline values: CDR1 DFQATT, CDR2 SNEGSKA (reference sequence).

This clonotype was counted a few times. V and J are TRBV6-4 and TRBJ2-2; D uncertain. V was cut by 3 bases and J by 3 bases, with 8 bases left in between. CDR3 length: 14 residues. Germline V gene data show CDR1 as MRHNA and CDR2 as SNTAGT. CDR3 nucleotide sequence: TGTGCCAGCAGTGAGAACTCTTACACCGGGGAGCTGTTTTTT. Protein product: CASSENSYTGELFF.

The chain combines TRBV24-1 with TRBJ2-1; possible D gene TRBD1, 8 bases. CDR1 and CDR2 from the germline V gene are KGHDR and SFDVKD. The CDR3 has 15 residues. V lost 3 bases to trimming and J lost 8 bases, with 16 bases between them. The CDR3 spells CATSDPGQGGYEQFF. CDR3 in DNA: TGTGCCACCAGTGATCCTGGACAGGGAGGGTATGAGCAGTTCTTC.

This clonotype has ten or more counts. The chain has TRBV20-1 and TRBJ1-5, with 9 bases identical to TRBD1. This CDR3 is 14 amino acids long. Germline-derived CDR1 and CDR2 are DFQATT and SNEGSKA (reference sequence). J gave up 6 bases and V 1 base, and 4 bases lay outside the gene matches. This CDR3 reads CSARGTGEFQPQHF. The CDR3 DNA reads as TGCAGTGCTAGAGGGACAGGGGAGTTTCAGCCCCAGCATTTT.

This clonotype came up a few times. The CDR3 here is CACRHLANYGYTF. The CDR3 DNA is TGTGCCTGTCGACACCTAGCTAACTATGGCTACACCTTC. The chain combines TRBV30 with TRBJ1-2; D is ambiguous. The V end lost 6 bases, the J end lost 0 bases, and 11 bases lay between the germline ends. The CDR3 is 13 amino acids. The germline gives CDR1 GTSNPN, CDR2 SVGIG (reference sequence).